This TCR beta chain was found in a study of T-cell reconstitution after alpha-beta-depleted transplantation in children (dated by TCRdb to 2016 to 2018). Background for the entire study: Using TCR repertoire profiling, the study followed T-cell immune reconstitution in a quantitative way in children after TCRalphabeta/CD19-depleted allogeneic hematopoietic cell transplantation.

General findings and caveats noted by the study authors: In some patients, the high TCRbeta diversity seen at day 60 was put down to recipient T cells and intrathymic progenitors that had survived conditioning. The frequencies of hyperexpanded clones fell over the following months, and after one year, T-cell counts and TCRbeta diversity were mostly attributed to newly produced T cells. The apparently early alphabetaT-cell count recovery about two months after transplant was reportedly dependent on only several hundred rapidly expanded clones derived from non-depleted graft cells.

Spanning cysteine to phenylalanine, the CDR3 consists of 13 amino acids. The read is trimmed to its CDR3 DNA, 39 bases read in frame from base 1. V is shortened by 1 base, J by 10 bases, and the region joining them spans 8 bases. CDR1 and CDR2 are drawn from the germline V gene: SGHTA, FQGNSA. Receptor amplification or capture employed PCR. TCRdb records Illumina HiSeq 2500 as the sequencer. Molecular barcoding was employed in the preparation of TCR libraries, with unique molecular identifiers being used to normalize TCRbeta repertoire quantification. TCRdb passed the public sequencing reads through fastp at Q25 and MiXCR, retaining productive beta sequences. Every entry covers one CDR3 protein and lists the most common genes and DNA from its rows. Across this sample there are 500,000 to 650,000 distinct CDR3 sequences, with around 10% seen only once. The ten top clones hold 14% of the sample. In this sample, this clonotype turned up a few times. Its binding antigen is unknown. Within one base of it there is no much larger clone, and no base qualities were kept.

The sample's treatment or condition label, in plain terms: allogeneic hematopoietic cell transplantation with graft depleted of TCRalphabeta T cells and CD19 B cells. Transplant recipients were children who received TCRalphabeta/CD19-depleted allogeneic hematopoietic cell grafts. The chain joins TRBV7-2 to TRBJ1-6, with no reliable assignment of the D segment. The clonotype comes from a female patient younger than 10 who had a stem cell transplant for aplastic anemia, so the T cells may come from the graft donor. Source: PBMCs, mostly from graft donor cells, taken 180 days after TCRalphabeta/CD19-depleted stem cell transplant. The sequence in DNA is TGTGCCAGCAGCTTAGTGGTACGGTCACCCCTCCACTTT. Translated, it gives CASSLVVRSPLHF.